This is a list of T cell receptor beta chains from one sample in a study of CD8+ T cells in alopecia areata. Repertoires were generated with immunoSEQ multiplex PCR, while TCRdb's copy carries only in-frame clones and drops some. Seen here are approximately 89,000 clones, nearly 45% observed once, and the top ten hold 0.79%. Sequences were obtained from CD4+ T cells sorted from blood. Receptors originate from a human donor with alopecia areata. The CDR3 runs from the conserved cysteine through the conserved F or W. A D gene is named only where the DNA matches it firmly. The listing skips clone size in some rows; elsewhere it reads once, few, many or a size class.

j_call d_call clone_size v_call cdr3_nt cdr3_aa
TRBJ1-5 NA NA TRBV4-1 TGCGCCAGCAGCCAAGATTACAGGAATCAGCCCCAGCATTTT CASSQDYRNQPQHF
TRBJ2-5 NA few TRBV14 TGTGCCAGCAGCCAAGCTAGGCTGGAGACCCAGTACTTC CASSQARLETQYF
TRBJ1-5 TRBD1 NA TRBV29-1 TGCAGCGTCGGGCTCGGACAGGGGGCTGAGCCCCAGCATTTT CSVGLGQGAEPQHF
TRBJ2-1 TRBD2 NA TRBV29-1 TGCAGCACCTATACTAGCGGCCATTACAATGAGCAGTTCTTC CSTYTSGHYNEQFF
TRBJ1-2 NA NA TRBV6-5 TGTGCCAGCAGAAAAGGAGCCCCCTATGGCTACACCTTC CASRKGAPYGYTF
TRBJ1-1 NA NA TRBV4-2 TGTGCCAGCAGCCAGAATACAGGGCTGAACACTGAAGCTTTCTTT CASSQNTGLNTEAFF
TRBJ2-5 TRBD1 once TRBV29-1 TGCAGCGTGGGGGGACAGGTAAAGAAAGAGACCCAGTACTTC CSVGGQVKKETQYF
TRBJ1-1 NA NA TRBV2 TGTGCCAGCAGGTGGGAAACGGGGGCCACTGAAGCTTTCTTT CASRWETGATEAFF
TRBJ1-1 NA few TRBV29-1 TGCAGCGCCGGAGCTGAAGCTTTCTTT CSAGAEAFF
TRBJ2-5 NA NA TRBV30 TGTGCCTGGTCGGGACCAGGGGAGACCCAGTACTTC CAWSGPGETQYF
TRBJ2-5 NA few TRBV29-1 TGCAGCGTTGAATTCGAGACCCAGTACTTC CSVEFETQYF
TRBJ2-5 NA NA TRBV30 TGTGCCTGGAGTAGGGCAGTGGGGAGGAGTCTGGGAGAGACCCAGTACTTC CAWSRAVGRSLGETQYF
TRBJ2-5 NA NA TRBV28 TGTGCCAGCAGAATGCCAGGGGAAGAGACCCAGTACTTC CASRMPGEETQYF
TRBJ2-1 TRBD2 NA TRBV30 TGTGCCTGGAAGATCGAGCGGGAGCAACATGAGCAGTTCTTC CAWKIEREQHEQFF
TRBJ2-3 NA NA TRBV27 TGTGCCAGCAGTTTCCCGAGCACAGATACGCAGTATTTT CASSFPSTDTQYF
TRBJ1-4 NA NA TRBV7-2 TGTGCCAGCAGCCCCTCCCCCGGGAAGGGTGAAAAACTGTTTTTT CASSPSPGKGEKLFF
TRBJ1-2 NA NA TRBV6-5 TGTGCCAGCAGTTACTCCCATCCAACCCTCTATGGCTACACCTTC CASSYSHPTLYGYTF
TRBJ2-2 NA NA TRBV4-3 TGCGCCAGCAGCCAAGATGGGGCGGTGAACACCGGGGAGCTGTTTTTT CASSQDGAVNTGELFF
TRBJ2-2 NA NA TRBV28 TGTGCCAGCAGTTCTCCGGGGAACACCGGGGAGCTGTTTTTT CASSSPGNTGELFF
TRBJ2-6 TRBD1 NA TRBV5-1 TGCGCCAGCATGGGACAGGGATTTGGGGCCAACGTCCTGACTTTC CASMGQGFGANVLTF
TRBJ1-1 NA NA TRBV5-1 TGCGCCAGCAGCCCTAATACAGGTAGTACTGAAGCTTTCTTT CASSPNTGSTEAFF